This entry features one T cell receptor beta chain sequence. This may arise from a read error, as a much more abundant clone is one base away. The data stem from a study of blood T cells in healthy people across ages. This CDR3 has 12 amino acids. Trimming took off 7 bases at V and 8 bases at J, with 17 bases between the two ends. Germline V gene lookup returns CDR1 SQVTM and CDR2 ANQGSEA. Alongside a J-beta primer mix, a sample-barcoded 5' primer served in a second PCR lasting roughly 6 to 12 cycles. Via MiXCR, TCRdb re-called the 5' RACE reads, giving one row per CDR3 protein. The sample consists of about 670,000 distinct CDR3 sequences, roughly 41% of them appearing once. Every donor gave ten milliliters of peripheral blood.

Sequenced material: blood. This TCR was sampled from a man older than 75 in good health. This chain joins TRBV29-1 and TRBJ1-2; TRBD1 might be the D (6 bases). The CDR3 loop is CSEPNRVSGYTF. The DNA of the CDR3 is TGCAGCGAACCCAACAGGGTTAGCGGCTACACCTTC.